These T cell receptor beta chains were read from a single sample in a study of CD8 T cells in Susac syndrome. Via MiXCR, TCRdb re-called the immunoSEQ multiplex PCR reads, giving one row per CDR3 protein. The sample includes 95,000 to 150,000 distinct CDR3 sequences, around 94% seen only once; the top ten take about 0.28%. Sequencing was done on a sample of CD8+ T cells from PBMCs. The receptors shown here come from a human donor with Susac syndrome. The CDR3 runs from the conserved cysteine through the conserved F or W. D genes are given only for firm matches. Clone size is shown for a subset of rows, as once, few, many or a class of expanded clone.

D | size | J | V | CDR3 | DNA
TRBD2 | - | TRBJ2-1 | TRBV10-2 | CASSESTLGGGAGEQFF | TGCGCCAGCAGTGAGTCGACTCTTGGCGGGGGGGCAGGTGAGCAGTTCTTC
- | - | TRBJ2-6 | TRBV12-3/TRBV12-4 | CASSLPGSGANVLTF | TGTGCCAGCAGTCTTCCGGGTTCTGGGGCCAACGTCCTGACTTTC
TRBD2 | - | TRBJ2-5 | TRBV15 | CATSREFNSAGGFQETQYF | TGTGCCACCAGCAGAGAGTTCAACTCGGCGGGGGGGTTCCAAGAGACCCAGTACTTC
- | - | TRBJ2-3 | TRBV12-3/TRBV12-4 | CASSWSDSGDTQYF | TGTGCCAGCAGTTGGTCGGACTCCGGGGATACGCAGTATTTT
- | - | TRBJ2-7 | TRBV10-1 | CASSRDPSSYEQYF | TGCGCCAGCAGCCGGGACCCTTCCTCCTACGAGCAGTACTTC
TRBD1 | - | TRBJ1-5 | TRBV19 | CASRDRVDSNQPQHF | TGTGCCAGTAGGGACAGGGTCGATAGCAATCAGCCCCAGCATTTT
TRBD1 | - | TRBJ1-1 | TRBV7-2 | CASRLGTGTEAFF | TGTGCCAGCAGGTTAGGGACAGGCACTGAAGCTTTCTTT
- | - | TRBJ2-1 | TRBV28 | CASRRGSNEQFF | TGTGCCAGCAGGCGGGGTAGCAATGAGCAGTTCTTC
- | once | TRBJ2-7 | TRBV29-1 | CSIESSSYEQYF | TGCAGCATTGAGAGTAGCTCCTACGAGCAGTACTTC
TRBD1 | - | TRBJ2-3 | TRBV2 | CASSEDRGPDTQYF | TGTGCCAGCAGTGAAGACAGGGGCCCAGATACGCAGTATTTT
TRBD1 | - | TRBJ1-2 | TRBV25-1 | CASSESRPTGAGYGYTF | TGTGCCAGCAGTGAATCAAGGCCCACAGGGGCCGGCTATGGCTACACCTTC
TRBD2 | - | TRBJ2-3 | TRBV12-3/TRBV12-4 | CASSPGTSLLSTDTQCF | TGTGCCAGCAGTCCCGGGACTAGCCTCCTAAGCACAGATACGCAGTGTTTT
TRBD2 | - | TRBJ2-3 | TRBV20-1 | CSAREPLVSGGERRGTDTQYF | TGCAGTGCTAGAGAACCGTTGGTGAGCGGGGGGGAACGACGCGGGACAGATACGCAGTATTTT
- | - | TRBJ1-1 | TRBV4-1 | CASSQDIPANTEAFF | TGCGCCAGCAGCCAAGATATCCCAGCGAACACTGAAGCTTTCTTT